The 6 T cell receptor beta chains in this list originate from one sample, sequenced in a study of T cell changes during pregnancy in multiple sclerosis. The assay was immunoSEQ multiplex PCR, and TCRdb's table has in-frame clones only and misses some. The sample gives tens of thousands of clones, under 95% of which show up once; under 1.5% is in the top ten. Source: peripheral blood, taken before pregnancy. These TCRs come from a female donor with multiple sclerosis, enrolled in a pregnancy study.

The chain links TRBV4-1 to TRBJ2-2, with D hard to call. V was trimmed by 4 bases and J by 1 base, leaving 10 bases between them. The V gene's germline CDR1 is MGHRA and CDR2 YSYEKL. This CDR3 comprises 15 residues. The CDR3 spells CASSPVGLNTGELFF. The CDR3 DNA follows: TGCGCCAGCAGCCCCGTCGGTTTGAACACCGGGGAGCTGTTTTTT.

Only one count was recorded for this clone. J is TRBJ1-1 and V is TRBV6-5; 8 positions agree with TRBD1. V dropped 0 bases and J dropped 5; count of bases not matched to a gene: 8. The CDR3 covers 16 residues. The germline gives CDR1 MNHEY, CDR2 SVGAGI. CDR3 loop: CASSYSQGAGETEAFF. Written as DNA, the CDR3 is TGTGCCAGCAGTTACTCCCAGGGGGCGGGGGAAACTGAAGCTTTCTTT.

This chain uses TRBV6-6 with TRBJ2-2, with D uncertain. Germline CDR1 is MNHNY and CDR2 is SVGAGI (reference sequence). CDR3 length equals 13 residues. Trimming took off 5 bases at V and 1 base at J, with 5 bases between the two ends. CDR3 bases: TGTGCCAGCAGTCACGGGAACACCGGGGAGCTGTTTTTT. It is translated as CASSHGNTGELFF.

This clone has a single count. The chain links TRBV19 to TRBJ1-1; 7 nucleotides agree with TRBD1. Germline V gene sequence: CDR1 LNHDA, CDR2 SQIVND (reference sequence). This CDR3 spans 20 amino acids. V shed 0 bases, J shed 3 bases, and the junction held 19 bases outside the gene matches. The CDR3, as DNA: TGTGCCAGTAGTATAGATAGCAGGGGGGAAGCGGAGGATGGGGACACTGAAGCTTTCTTT. Amino acid sequence: CASSIDSRGEAEDGDTEAFF.

The chain is built from TRBV5-5 and TRBJ2-2; 8 bases align to TRBD2. Per germline, CDR1 SGHKS and CDR2 YYEKEE (reference sequence). The CDR3 has 16 residues. Trimming removed 3 bases from V and 7 bases from J; junction bases left unmatched: 11. CDR3 nucleotides: TGTGCCAGCAGCTCCGACGGGACTAGTCTAGGCGGGGAGCTGTTTTTT. Translation gives CASSSDGTSLGGELFF.

This clone was seen only once. CDR3 amino acids: CASSPLGLTGFETQYF. CDR3 sequence (DNA): TGTGCCAGCAGCCCGCTCGGGCTCACAGGGTTCGAGACCCAGTACTTC. The chain carries TRBV6-6 and TRBJ2-5, with D tentatively TRBD1 (6 bases). The CDR3 is made up of 16 amino acids. The V end was cut by 6 bases, the J end by 5 bases, with 22 bases between. Germline-derived CDR1 and CDR2 are MNHNY and SVGAGI (reference sequence).